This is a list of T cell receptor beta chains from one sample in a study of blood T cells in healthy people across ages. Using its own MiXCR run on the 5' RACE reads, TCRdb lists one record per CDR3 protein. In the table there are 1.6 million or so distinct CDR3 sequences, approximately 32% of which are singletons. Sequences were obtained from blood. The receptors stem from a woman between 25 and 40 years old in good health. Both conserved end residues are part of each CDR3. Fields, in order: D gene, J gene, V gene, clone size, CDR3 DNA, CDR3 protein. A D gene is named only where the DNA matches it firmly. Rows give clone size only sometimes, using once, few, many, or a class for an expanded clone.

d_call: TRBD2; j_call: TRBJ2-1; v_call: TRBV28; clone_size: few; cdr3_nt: TGTGCCAGCTCCCGACTAGCGCGACACCACAATGAGCAGTTCTTC; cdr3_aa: CASSRLARHHNEQFF
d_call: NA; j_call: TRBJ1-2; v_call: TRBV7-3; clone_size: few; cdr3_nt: TGTGCCAGCAGTCATCCTACCAGGACAGTCTACTATGGCTACACCTTC; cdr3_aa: CASSHPTRTVYYGYTF
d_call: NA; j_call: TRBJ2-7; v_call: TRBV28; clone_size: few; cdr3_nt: TGTGCCAGCAGTGCCACGGTCCGCGGGAAAGATAACGAGCAGTACTTC; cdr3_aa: CASSATVRGKDNEQYF
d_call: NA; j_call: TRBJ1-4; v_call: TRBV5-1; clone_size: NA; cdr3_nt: TGCGCCAGCAGCACACAGGGAGGTAATGAAAAACTGTTTTTT; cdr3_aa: CASSTQGGNEKLFF
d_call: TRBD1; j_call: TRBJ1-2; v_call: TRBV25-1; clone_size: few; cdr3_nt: TGTGCCAGCAGTGAACAGGGACAGGGGGCGTTTAATGGCTACACCTTC; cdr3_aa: CASSEQGQGAFNGYTF
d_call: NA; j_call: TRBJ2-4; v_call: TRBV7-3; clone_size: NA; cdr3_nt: TGTGCCAGCAGCTTGGGTGGGTTAGCAGCCAAAAACATTCAGTACTTC; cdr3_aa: CASSLGGLAAKNIQYF
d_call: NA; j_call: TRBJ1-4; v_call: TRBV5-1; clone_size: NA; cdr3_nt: TGCGCCAGCAGGCCGACGGCAACTAATGAAAAACTGTTTTTT; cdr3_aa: CASRPTATNEKLFF
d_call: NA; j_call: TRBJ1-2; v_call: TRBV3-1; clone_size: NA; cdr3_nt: TGTGCCAGCAGCCAAGATGGAGGTGGGGACCCCGTCAACTATGGCTACACCTTC; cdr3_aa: CASSQDGGGDPVNYGYTF
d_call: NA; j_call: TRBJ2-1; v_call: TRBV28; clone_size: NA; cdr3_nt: TGTGCTAGCAGTTTACCGGGACTTGGGGAGTTACAGGGCAAGTTCTTC; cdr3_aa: CASSLPGLGELQGKFF
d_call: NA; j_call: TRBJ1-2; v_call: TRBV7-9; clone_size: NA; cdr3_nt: TGTGCCAGCAGCTTGACCGGGACGGAGTTTTCTAACTATGGCTACACCTTC; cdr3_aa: CASSLTGTEFSNYGYTF
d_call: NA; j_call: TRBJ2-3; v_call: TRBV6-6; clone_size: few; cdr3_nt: TGTGCCAGCAGTTACATGCTAGCGGATACGCAGTATTTT; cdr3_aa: CASSYMLADTQYF
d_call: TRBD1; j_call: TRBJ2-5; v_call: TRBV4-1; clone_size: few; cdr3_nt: TGCGCCAGCAGCCCCCTCCCCCAGGGGGAAGAGACCCAGTACTTC; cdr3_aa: CASSPLPQGEETQYF
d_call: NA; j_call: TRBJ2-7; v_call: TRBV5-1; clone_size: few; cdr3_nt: TGCGCCAGCAGCTCTGGAGGTACTAGTTCAAACTACGAGCAGTACTTC; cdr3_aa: CASSSGGTSSNYEQYF
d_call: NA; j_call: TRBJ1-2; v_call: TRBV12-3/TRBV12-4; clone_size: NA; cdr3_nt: TGTGCCAGCGCAGGGACCTATGGCTACACCTTC; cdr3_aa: CASAGTYGYTF
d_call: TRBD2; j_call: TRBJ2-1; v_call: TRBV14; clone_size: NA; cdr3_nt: TGTGCCAGCAGCCAAGATTGGAATCTAGCGGGAGTCCACAATGAGCAGTTCTTC; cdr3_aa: CASSQDWNLAGVHNEQFF
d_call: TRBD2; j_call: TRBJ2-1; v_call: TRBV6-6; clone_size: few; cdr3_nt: TGTGCCAGCATGAGGGAGGGGCGGAGTGAGCAGTTCTTC; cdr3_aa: CASMREGRSEQFF
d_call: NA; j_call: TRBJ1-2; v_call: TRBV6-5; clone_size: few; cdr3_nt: TGTGCCAGCAGAATTACCTGGCGGGAGCTCAACTATGGCTACACCTTC; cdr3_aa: CASRITWRELNYGYTF
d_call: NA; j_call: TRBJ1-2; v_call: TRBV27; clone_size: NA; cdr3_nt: TGTGCCAGCAGTTTCCGGGGCACGGCTAGCAACTATGGCTACACCTTC; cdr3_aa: CASSFRGTASNYGYTF
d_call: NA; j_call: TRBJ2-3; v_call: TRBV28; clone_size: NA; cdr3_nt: TGTGCCAGCAGTTCGACTCGGCCCCCTTTCTGGGGTACGCAGTATTTT; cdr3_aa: CASSSTRPPFWGTQYF
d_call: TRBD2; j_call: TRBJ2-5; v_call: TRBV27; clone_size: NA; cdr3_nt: TGTGCCAGCAGGGGAGGGTGGACCCAGTACTTC; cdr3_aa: CASRGGWTQYF
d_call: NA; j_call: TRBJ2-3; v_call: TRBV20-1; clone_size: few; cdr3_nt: TGCAGTGCTACCGAAAAGAATACGCAGTATTTT; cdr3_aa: CSATEKNTQYF
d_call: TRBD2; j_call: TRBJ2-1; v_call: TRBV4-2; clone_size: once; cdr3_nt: TGTGCCAGCAGCCAAGAGGGGCTAGCGGATTACAATGAGCAGTTCTTC; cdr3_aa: CASSQEGLADYNEQFF
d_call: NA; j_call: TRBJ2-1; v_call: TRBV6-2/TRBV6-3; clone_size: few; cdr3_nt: TGTGCCAGCAGGGTTACTGGAAGCTCCTACAATGAGCAGTTCTTC; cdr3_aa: CASRVTGSSYNEQFF
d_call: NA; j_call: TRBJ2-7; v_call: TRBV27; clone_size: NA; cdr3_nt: TGTGCCAGCAGTGACCCTGTTGGCGAGCAGTACTTC; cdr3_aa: CASSDPVGEQYF
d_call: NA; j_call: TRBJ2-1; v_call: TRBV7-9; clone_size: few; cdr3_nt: TGTGCCAGCAGCTTATGGATTCTTAGCTCCTACAATGAGCAGTTCTTC; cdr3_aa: CASSLWILSSYNEQFF
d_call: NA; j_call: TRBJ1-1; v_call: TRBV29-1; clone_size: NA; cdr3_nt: TGCAGCGTTGTCGACCGCTTGGAAGCTTTCTTT; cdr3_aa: CSVVDRLEAFF
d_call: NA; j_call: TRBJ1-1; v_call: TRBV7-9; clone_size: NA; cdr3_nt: TGTGCCAGCAGCCCCTTCGGACAGAACACTGAAGCTTTCTTT; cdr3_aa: CASSPFGQNTEAFF
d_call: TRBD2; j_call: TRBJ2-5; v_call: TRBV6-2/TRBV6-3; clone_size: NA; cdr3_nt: TGTGCCAGCACCCAATGGGGAGGGGAGACCCAGTACTTC; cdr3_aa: CASTQWGGETQYF
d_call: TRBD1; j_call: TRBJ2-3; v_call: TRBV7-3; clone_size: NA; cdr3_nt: TGTGCCAGCAGCTCCCGACAGGGCACCGTCACAGATACGCAGTATTTT; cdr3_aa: CASSSRQGTVTDTQYF
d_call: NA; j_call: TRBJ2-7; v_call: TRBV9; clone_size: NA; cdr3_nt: TGTGCCAGCAGCGTAGAGTCCTTCTCCTACGAGCAGTACTTC; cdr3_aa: CASSVESFSYEQYF
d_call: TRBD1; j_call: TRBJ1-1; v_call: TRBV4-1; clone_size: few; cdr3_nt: TGCGCCAGCAGCCAGGAGACAGGGGACACTGAAGCTTTCTTT; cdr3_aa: CASSQETGDTEAFF
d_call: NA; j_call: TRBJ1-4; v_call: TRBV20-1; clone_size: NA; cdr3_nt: TGCAGTGCTAGAATCACGGACAATAATGAAAAACTGTTTTTT; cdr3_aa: CSARITDNNEKLFF
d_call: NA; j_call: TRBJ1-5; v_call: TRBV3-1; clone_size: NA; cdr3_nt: TGTGCCAGTAGCCAAGGCTTCCAGGGAATTCAGCCCCAGCATTTT; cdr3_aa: CASSQGFQGIQPQHF
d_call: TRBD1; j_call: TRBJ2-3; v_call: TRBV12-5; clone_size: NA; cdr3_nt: TGTGCTAGTGGTTGGGACAGTTTCGCAGATACGCAGTATTTT; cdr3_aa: CASGWDSFADTQYF
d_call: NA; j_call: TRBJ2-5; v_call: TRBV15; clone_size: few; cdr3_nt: TGTGCCACCAGCAGAGATCTAGGAGGGAGAGAGACCCAGTACTTC; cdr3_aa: CATSRDLGGRETQYF
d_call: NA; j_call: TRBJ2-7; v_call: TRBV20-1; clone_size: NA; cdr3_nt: TGCAGTGCTAGAGTATCCGCGGAGCAGTACTTC; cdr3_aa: CSARVSAEQYF
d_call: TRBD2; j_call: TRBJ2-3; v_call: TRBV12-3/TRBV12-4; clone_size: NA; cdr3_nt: TGTGCCAACAATCTAGCGGGGGGGTCCACAGATACGCAGTATTTT; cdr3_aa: CANNLAGGSTDTQYF
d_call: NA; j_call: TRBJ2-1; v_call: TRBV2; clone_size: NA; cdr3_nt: TGTGCCAGCAGTTTGGTGCGGGCCCAGGGGGAGCAGTTCTTC; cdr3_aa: CASSLVRAQGEQFF
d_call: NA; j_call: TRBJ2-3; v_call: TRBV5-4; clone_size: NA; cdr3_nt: TGTGCCAGCAGCTTGGGGCAGGGGAGGGGCACGCAGTATTTT; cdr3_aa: CASSLGQGRGTQYF
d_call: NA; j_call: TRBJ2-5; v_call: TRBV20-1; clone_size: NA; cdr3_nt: TGCAATGCTACCCGGGACGGGGAGACCCAGTACTTC; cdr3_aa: CNATRDGETQYF
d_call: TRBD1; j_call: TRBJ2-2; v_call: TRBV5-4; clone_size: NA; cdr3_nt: TGTGCCAGCAGCTTGGGAGACAGGGGGACCACCGGGGAGCTGTTTTTT; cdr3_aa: CASSLGDRGTTGELFF
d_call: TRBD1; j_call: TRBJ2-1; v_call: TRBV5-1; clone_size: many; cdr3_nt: TGCGCCAGCAGCTCGGGACAGGGACTTTTCAATGAGCAGTTCTTC; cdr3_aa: CASSSGQGLFNEQFF
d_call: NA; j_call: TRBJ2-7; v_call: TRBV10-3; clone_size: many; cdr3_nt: TGTGCCATCAGTGAGTCCGGGCTAGTCGGTTCCTACGAGCAGTACTTC; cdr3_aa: CAISESGLVGSYEQYF
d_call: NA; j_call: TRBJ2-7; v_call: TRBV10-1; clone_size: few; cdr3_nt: TGCGCCAGCAGCCCAACGCCGATGGCCTACGAGCAGTACTTC; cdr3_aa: CASSPTPMAYEQYF
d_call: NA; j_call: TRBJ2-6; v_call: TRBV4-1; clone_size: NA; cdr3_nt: TGCGCCAGCAGCCTAGCGGACAAGGCCGCGTTCGGGGCCAACGTCCTGACTTTC; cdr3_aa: CASSLADKAAFGANVLTF
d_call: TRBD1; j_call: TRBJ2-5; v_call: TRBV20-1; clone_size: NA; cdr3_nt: TGCAGTGCAATTAGCCAGGACAGGGGCTTTTGGAGAGAGACCCAGTACTTC; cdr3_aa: CSAISQDRGFWRETQYF